This is a list of T cell receptor beta chains from one sample in a study of early T cells in non-severe SARS-CoV-2 infection. One entry per CDR3 protein, called by TCRdb with MiXCR from the 5' RACE reads. In the table there are tens of thousands of distinct CDR3 sequences, roughly 5.2% of which are singletons. Sequences were obtained from whole blood. These receptors originate from an adult who was a healthcare worker with PCR-confirmed SARS-CoV-2 infection or an uninfected control (not recorded which). Each CDR3 is given with its conserved first and last residue. Fields, in order: clone size, J gene, V gene, D gene, CDR3 DNA, CDR3 protein. A D gene is named only where the DNA matches it firmly. Size is omitted from some rows. Given values are once, few, many or a class for expanded clones.

clone size: -
J gene: TRBJ2-7
V gene: TRBV20-1
D gene: TRBD2
CDR3 DNA: TGCAGTGCGCTAGACCGAGCGGGAGGCTCCTACGAGCAGTACTTC
CDR3 protein: CSALDRAGGSYEQYF

clone size: few
J gene: TRBJ2-3
V gene: TRBV5-1
D gene: -
CDR3 DNA: TGCGCCAGCAGGCTGATCAGCGGGAGCACAGATACGCAGTATTTT
CDR3 protein: CASRLISGSTDTQYF

clone size: -
J gene: TRBJ2-7
V gene: TRBV28
D gene: TRBD2
CDR3 DNA: TGTGCCAGCAGTTTCTGGACTAGCGGAGCTTACGAGCAGTACTTC
CDR3 protein: CASSFWTSGAYEQYF

clone size: -
J gene: TRBJ1-2
V gene: TRBV4-1
D gene: -
CDR3 DNA: TGCGCCAGCAGCCAAGAGAGAAGCCAGAACTATGGCTACACCTTC
CDR3 protein: CASSQERSQNYGYTF

clone size: many
J gene: TRBJ2-7
V gene: TRBV11-2
D gene: -
CDR3 DNA: TGTGCCAGCAGCTTAGCAGGTGACAGGACGGAGTACTTC
CDR3 protein: CASSLAGDRTEYF

clone size: many
J gene: TRBJ1-5
V gene: TRBV29-1
D gene: -
CDR3 DNA: TGCAGCGTGGAAGGGGGGCCGAATCAGCCCCAGCATTTT
CDR3 protein: CSVEGGPNQPQHF

clone size: many
J gene: TRBJ2-7
V gene: TRBV3-1
D gene: TRBD2
CDR3 DNA: TGTGCCAGCAGCCAAGACGGGACGTCGACTAGCGGGACCTACGAGCAGTACTTC
CDR3 protein: CASSQDGTSTSGTYEQYF

clone size: many
J gene: TRBJ2-7
V gene: TRBV7-6
D gene: -
CDR3 DNA: TGTGCCAGCAGCAAAACGGGTCTCTACGAGCAGTACTTC
CDR3 protein: CASSKTGLYEQYF

clone size: many
J gene: TRBJ1-5
V gene: TRBV29-1
D gene: TRBD1
CDR3 DNA: TGCAGCGTTGGGGACAGTTATCAGCCCCAGCATTTT
CDR3 protein: CSVGDSYQPQHF

clone size: few
J gene: TRBJ2-2
V gene: TRBV4-1
D gene: -
CDR3 DNA: TGCGCCAGCAGCCAAGGGGTCCTTAACACCGGGGAGCTGTTTTTT
CDR3 protein: CASSQGVLNTGELFF

clone size: many
J gene: TRBJ1-5
V gene: TRBV12-3/TRBV12-4
D gene: TRBD1
CDR3 DNA: TGTGCCAGCAGCCCCACAGGGGGCTTTGGTCAGCCCCAGCATTTT
CDR3 protein: CASSPTGGFGQPQHF

clone size: many
J gene: TRBJ2-1
V gene: TRBV29-1
D gene: -
CDR3 DNA: TGCAGCGTTGAAGTTACTTACAATGAGCAGTTCTTC
CDR3 protein: CSVEVTYNEQFF

clone size: -
J gene: TRBJ2-2
V gene: TRBV28
D gene: TRBD2
CDR3 DNA: TGTGCCAGCAGTTTATCCTCACTAGCGGGACGGACCGGGGAGCTGTTTTTT
CDR3 protein: CASSLSSLAGRTGELFF

clone size: few
J gene: TRBJ2-2
V gene: TRBV7-9
D gene: TRBD2
CDR3 DNA: TGTGCCAGCAGCGCAACTAGCGGAAACACCGGGGAGCTGTTTTTT
CDR3 protein: CASSATSGNTGELFF

clone size: few
J gene: TRBJ1-1
V gene: TRBV19
D gene: TRBD1
CDR3 DNA: TGCGCGGCCGGGACAGTGAACACTGAAGCTTTCTTT
CDR3 protein: CAAGTVNTEAFF

clone size: few
J gene: TRBJ1-1
V gene: TRBV4-3
D gene: -
CDR3 DNA: TGCGCCAGCAGCCAGGAGGTACTCCCGAACACTGAAGCTTTCTTT
CDR3 protein: CASSQEVLPNTEAFF

clone size: many
J gene: TRBJ1-5
V gene: TRBV28
D gene: -
CDR3 DNA: TGTGCCAGCAGAGGGAGGGTCGTCAAACCCCAGCATTTT
CDR3 protein: CASRGRVVKPQHF

clone size: many
J gene: TRBJ1-3
V gene: TRBV6-5
D gene: -
CDR3 DNA: TGTGCCAGCAGCCTCCGGGATTTTGGAAACACCATATATTTT
CDR3 protein: CASSLRDFGNTIYF

clone size: many
J gene: TRBJ2-3
V gene: TRBV20-1
D gene: TRBD2
CDR3 DNA: TGCAGTGCTGAATCGGTACTAGCGGGAGGGCCGCCAGATACGCAGTATTTT
CDR3 protein: CSAESVLAGGPPDTQYF

clone size: medium-sized
J gene: TRBJ2-3
V gene: TRBV7-8
D gene: TRBD2
CDR3 DNA: TGTGCCAGCAGCTTCACTAGCGGCATTTCTAGCACAGATACGCAGTATTTT
CDR3 protein: CASSFTSGISSTDTQYF

clone size: -
J gene: TRBJ2-1
V gene: TRBV25-1
D gene: -
CDR3 DNA: TGTGCCAGCACGGGACTCTACAATGAGCAGTTCTTC
CDR3 protein: CASTGLYNEQFF

clone size: many
J gene: TRBJ2-1
V gene: TRBV6-4
D gene: -
CDR3 DNA: TGTGCCAGCAGTGAAGGGGGCTCCTACAATGAGCAGTTCTTC
CDR3 protein: CASSEGGSYNEQFF

clone size: many
J gene: TRBJ1-5
V gene: TRBV21-1
D gene: -
CDR3 DNA: TGTGCCAGCAGCAAAAGCCTGGGGGGGACAGGGAATAGCAATCAGCCCCAGCATTTT
CDR3 protein: CASSKSLGGTGNSNQPQHF

clone size: few
J gene: TRBJ2-7
V gene: TRBV10-3
D gene: TRBD1
CDR3 DNA: TGTGCCATCAGTACGGACAGGGGGGGCTACGAGCAGTACTTC
CDR3 protein: CAISTDRGGYEQYF

clone size: -
J gene: TRBJ2-1
V gene: TRBV25-1
D gene: -
CDR3 DNA: TGTGCCAGCAGTGATTCCCGGGAGTCGAGTGAGCAGTTCTTC
CDR3 protein: CASSDSRESSEQFF

clone size: many
J gene: TRBJ1-1
V gene: TRBV20-1
D gene: -
CDR3 DNA: TGCAGTGCTAGGAGAACAGAGAACACTGAAGCTTTCTTT
CDR3 protein: CSARRTENTEAFF

clone size: few
J gene: TRBJ2-7
V gene: TRBV14
D gene: -
CDR3 DNA: TGTGCCAGCAGCCAAGCCGGGGCCTACGAGCAGTACTTC
CDR3 protein: CASSQAGAYEQYF

clone size: many
J gene: TRBJ1-4
V gene: TRBV6-4
D gene: -
CDR3 DNA: TGTGCCAGCAGTGAGGCGGCAGGGGCTAATGAAAAACTGTTTTTT
CDR3 protein: CASSEAAGANEKLFF

clone size: many
J gene: TRBJ1-6
V gene: TRBV15
D gene: TRBD1
CDR3 DNA: TGTGCCACCAGCAGAGAGACAGGGGTTGTGTATTCACCCCTCCACTTT
CDR3 protein: CATSRETGVVYSPLHF

clone size: many
J gene: TRBJ2-1
V gene: TRBV7-2
D gene: TRBD2
CDR3 DNA: TGTGCCAGCAGCTTAAACCGACTAGCGGGAGAATACAATGAGCAGTTCTTC
CDR3 protein: CASSLNRLAGEYNEQFF

clone size: medium-sized
J gene: TRBJ2-5
V gene: TRBV13
D gene: -
CDR3 DNA: TGTGCCAGCAGCCGTCGGCTATTAACCGGGGCCCAGTACTTC
CDR3 protein: CASSRRLLTGAQYF

clone size: -
J gene: TRBJ2-4
V gene: TRBV3-1
D gene: -
CDR3 DNA: TGTGCCAGCAGCCAAGGGGGACTAAACATTCAGTACTTC
CDR3 protein: CASSQGGLNIQYF

clone size: few
J gene: TRBJ2-2
V gene: TRBV4-2
D gene: TRBD2
CDR3 DNA: TGTGCCAGCAGCCCGGGACTAGACACCGGGGAGCTGTTTTTT
CDR3 protein: CASSPGLDTGELFF

clone size: -
J gene: TRBJ2-7
V gene: TRBV20-1
D gene: TRBD1
CDR3 DNA: TGCAGTGCTAGCCCGGGACAGGGGACCTACGAGCAGTACTTC
CDR3 protein: CSASPGQGTYEQYF

clone size: many
J gene: TRBJ1-5
V gene: TRBV28
D gene: TRBD1
CDR3 DNA: TGTGCCAGCAGTGCCAGGAACTGGGACAGGACCAATCAGCCCCAGCATTTT
CDR3 protein: CASSARNWDRTNQPQHF

clone size: -
J gene: TRBJ2-3
V gene: TRBV7-9
D gene: -
CDR3 DNA: TGTGCCAGCACCTTGAACGGGTTACCCACAGATACGCAGTATTTT
CDR3 protein: CASTLNGLPTDTQYF

clone size: few
J gene: TRBJ2-1
V gene: TRBV28
D gene: TRBD2
CDR3 DNA: TGTGCCAGCAGTTCCATACTAGCGGGAATCTACAATGAGCAGTTCTTC
CDR3 protein: CASSSILAGIYNEQFF

clone size: few
J gene: TRBJ2-1
V gene: TRBV5-1
D gene: -
CDR3 DNA: TGCGCCAGCAGCCCGCCCAACAGCAATGAGCAGTTCTTC
CDR3 protein: CASSPPNSNEQFF

clone size: -
J gene: TRBJ2-3
V gene: TRBV6-2/TRBV6-3
D gene: -
CDR3 DNA: TGTGCCAGCGGGCCCTCAGATACGCAGTGTTTT
CDR3 protein: CASGPSDTQCF

clone size: many
J gene: TRBJ1-2
V gene: TRBV20-1
D gene: TRBD1
CDR3 DNA: TGCAGTGCTCGAATACAGGGGGAATTTGGCTACACCTTC
CDR3 protein: CSARIQGEFGYTF

clone size: -
J gene: TRBJ2-5
V gene: TRBV7-6
D gene: -
CDR3 DNA: TGTGCCAGCAGCTTATCGAAGTTTGCAGAGACCCAGTACTTC
CDR3 protein: CASSLSKFAETQYF

clone size: many
J gene: TRBJ1-3
V gene: TRBV12-3/TRBV12-4
D gene: -
CDR3 DNA: TGTGCCAGCAGCCCCCAGGTACCCCGCTCTGGAAACACCATATATTTT
CDR3 protein: CASSPQVPRSGNTIYF

clone size: medium-sized
J gene: TRBJ2-3
V gene: TRBV7-2
D gene: -
CDR3 DNA: TGTGCCAGCAGCTTAGCGGGGGGGCGCGTAGATACGCAGTATTTT
CDR3 protein: CASSLAGGRVDTQYF

clone size: few
J gene: TRBJ2-7
V gene: TRBV28
D gene: -
CDR3 DNA: TGTGCCAGCAGCAGGACAGAACCCTACGAGCAGTACTTC
CDR3 protein: CASSRTEPYEQYF

clone size: many
J gene: TRBJ2-1
V gene: TRBV5-1
D gene: -
CDR3 DNA: TGCGCCAGCAGCCAGCAAGGGGGGAGAAACAATGAGCAGTTCTTC
CDR3 protein: CASSQQGGRNNEQFF